This T cell receptor beta chain is from a study of shared clonotypes between healthy human individuals. This clone occurred once. Within the sample, other DNA sequences also encode this same CDR3. Adults of Caucasian background living in Nashville, Tennessee made up all donors. How the authors handled the data: With immunoSEQ giving junction-only sequences and no quality scores, filtering differed. Profiling relied on immunoSEQ multiplex PCR, and the TCRdb table lists in-frame clones only, not all of them. The V and J calls and clone size were taken over from that table, and D and trimming were inferred from the DNA. The sample has millions of clones, 85% to 95% seen once. V gave up 0 bases and J gave up 0 bases, with 7 bases separating them. The V gene's germline CDR1 is SGHRS and CDR2 YFSETQ. The CDR3 covers 15 residues.

The rearrangement joins TRBV5-1 to TRBJ1-3; D not resolved. The sequencing sample was made of naive CD4+ T cells sorted from blood. Sample subset: CD45RA+ positively selected. This TCR came from a man between 18 and 29 years old in good health. The CDR3 loop reads CASSLGTYSGNTIYF. CDR3 DNA: TGCGCCAGCAGCTTGGGGACTTACTCTGGAAACACCATATATTTT.